The rows below give T cell receptor beta chains drawn from one sample of a study of tumor-infiltrating lymphocytes in glioblastoma multiforme. TCRdb used MiXCR to reprocess the multiplex PCR reads, holding one entry per CDR3 protein. Of approximately 20,000 distinct CDR3 sequences listed, 65% to 75% are singletons. The sequenced sample was peripheral blood. Receptors originate from a male donor with glioblastoma. The CDR3 runs from the conserved cysteine through the conserved F or W. The D gene is left open where the match is weak. Rows may omit the clone size; those that give it use once, few, many or a size class.

CASSFGTGTGVQFF	TGTGCCAGCAGCTTTGGAACAGGAACGGGTGTGCAGTTCTTC	NA	TRBJ2-1	NA	TRBV11-1
CSARRTGRGDTQYF	TGCAGTGCCCGAAGGACCGGGCGGGGAGATACGCAGTATTTT	NA	TRBJ2-3	NA	TRBV20-1
CASSYLREGPSTQYF	TGTGCCAGCAGTTACTTACGGGAGGGCCCCAGTACGCAGTATTTT	TRBD2	TRBJ2-3	NA	TRBV6-5
CASSPLAGTSYNEQFF	TGTGCCAGCAGCCCCTTGGCCGGGACGTCCTACAATGAGCAGTTCTTC	NA	TRBJ2-1	NA	TRBV11-2
CASSLLGDRGGYNDQFF	TGTGCCAGCAGTTTATTAGGGGACAGGGGGGGCTACAATGATCAGTTCTTC	TRBD1	TRBJ2-1	NA	TRBV28
CSGSNMNIEAFF	TGCAGCGGCTCCAACATGAACATTGAAGCTTTCTTC	NA	TRBJ1-1	NA	TRBV29-1
CSVEGDSRPGGELFF	TGCAGCGTTGAAGGGGACAGTCGGCCGGGCGGGGAGCTGTTTTTT	TRBD1	TRBJ2-2	many	TRBV29-1
CASTGTSGSYEQYF	TGTGCCAGCACCGGGACTAGCGGCTCCTACGAGCAGTACTTC	TRBD2	TRBJ2-7	NA	TRBV6-1
CSVPGTSSSTDTQYF	TGCAGCGTACCCGGGACTAGCAGTAGCACAGATACGCAGTATTTT	TRBD2	TRBJ2-3	many	TRBV29-1
CASSLEWSGRSNEQYF	TGTGCCAGCAGCTTGGAATGGAGCGGGAGGAGTAACGAGCAGTACTTC	TRBD2	TRBJ2-7	NA	TRBV5-5
CSAPGTSETNEQFF	TGCAGTGCTCCCGGGACTAGCGAGACCAATGAGCAGTTCTTC	TRBD2	TRBJ2-1	NA	TRBV20-1
CASSLGDQISETQYF	TGTGCCAGCAGCTTAGGGGACCAAATTTCGGAGACCCAGTACTTC	NA	TRBJ2-5	NA	TRBV11-2
CASSGYLSRPQHF	TGTGCCAGCAGTGGATACCTCAGCCGGCCCCAGCATTTT	NA	TRBJ1-5	many	TRBV28
CASSLRNEQYF	TGTGCCAGCAGTTTGAGAAACGAGCAGTACTTC	NA	TRBJ2-7	once	TRBV12-3/TRBV12-4
CASSSRRENGKLFF	TGTGCCAGCAGCTCACGGCGAGAGAATGGAAAACTGTTTTTT	NA	TRBJ1-4	NA	TRBV7-9
CSVTRGRGEQYF	TGCAGCGTGACGCGCGGGAGAGGCGAGCAGTACTTC	TRBD2	TRBJ2-7	many	TRBV29-1
CASSLQGPDTQYF	TGCGCCAGCAGCTTACAGGGGCCAGATACGCAGTATTTT	TRBD1	TRBJ2-3	few	TRBV5-1
CASSYSWRKNTGELFF	TGTGCCAGCAGTTACTCCTGGAGGAAGAACACCGGGGAGCTGTTTTTT	NA	TRBJ2-2	many	TRBV6-5
CASSLFYDQLF	TGTGCCAGCAGCCTATTTTATGATCAGCTCTTC	NA	TRBJ2-1	NA	TRBV11-2
CASSGLAGGGEQFF	TGTGCCAGCAGTGGACTAGCGGGGGGGGGGGAGCAGTTCTTC	TRBD2	TRBJ2-1	many	TRBV6-5
CASSPTRQGGQPQHF	TGTGCCAGCAGTCCTACCAGACAGGGTGGGCAGCCCCAGCATTTT	TRBD1	TRBJ1-5	NA	TRBV6-5
CASGQESAVAGTSGGDQETQYF	TGCGCCAGCGGCCAAGAAAGTGCGGTCGCCGGGACTAGCGGGGGGGATCAAGAGACCCAGTACTTC	TRBD2	TRBJ2-5	NA	TRBV4-1
CASSIGVGSDSNQPQHF	TGTGCCAGCAGCATAGGAGTGGGGTCTGATAGCAATCAGCCCCAGCATTTT	NA	TRBJ1-5	NA	TRBV7-2
CASSLGRYNEQFF	TGTGCCAGCAGTTTGGGACGTTACAATGAGCAGTTCTTC	NA	TRBJ2-1	NA	TRBV12-3/TRBV12-4
CARSLAGHGEAQYF	TGTGCCCGCAGCTTAGCCGGACACGGGGAGGCCCAGTACTTC	NA	TRBJ2-5	NA	TRBV11-2
CASSLEYQRPWEQFF	TGTGCCAGCAGCTTGGAGTACCAGAGGCCATGGGAGCAGTTCTTC	NA	TRBJ2-1	many	TRBV5-5
CASSTFSGNLPDTQYF	TGTGCCAGCAGCACCTTTAGCGGGAACCTCCCAGATACGCAGTATTTT	TRBD2	TRBJ2-3	NA	TRBV11-2
CASGLRLAFTSDTQYF	TGTGCCAGCGGCTTAAGGTTAGCTTTCACCTCAGATACGCAGTATTTT	NA	TRBJ2-3	NA	TRBV11-2
CASSYTPWCGANVLSF	TGTGCCAGCAGCTACACCCCGTGGTGTGGGGCCAACGTCCTGTCTTTC	NA	TRBJ2-6	NA	TRBV11-2
CASSQGPFWAQDTQYF	TGTGCCAGCAGCCAAGGCCCGTTTTGGGCCCAAGATACGCAGTATTTT	NA	TRBJ2-3	once	TRBV6-2/TRBV6-3
CASSLSAGELFF	TGTGCCAGCAGCTTAAGCGCCGGGGAGCTGTTTTTT	NA	TRBJ2-2	many	TRBV13
CSVENPQSWWSPLERENEQFF	TGTAGCGTTGAAAACCCACAGTCTTGGTGGTCACCCCTCGAACGGGAAAATGAGCAGTTCTTC	NA	TRBJ2-1	NA	TRBV29-1
CASSFLSGGSGELFF	TGTGCCAGCAGCTTTTTGTCAGGGGGCTCCGGGGAGCTGTTTTTT	TRBD1	TRBJ2-2	once	TRBV11-2
CASRDTYNEQFF	TGTGCCAGCAGGGACACCTACAATGAGCAGTTCTTC	NA	TRBJ2-1	NA	TRBV6-5
CASSLGVGTGELFF	TGTGCCAGCAGCTTAGGGGTGGGCACCGGGGAGCTGTTTTTT	NA	TRBJ2-2	once	TRBV11-2
CASSSGDHTGAFF	TGTGCCAGCAGCTCGGGGGATCACACTGGAGCTTTCTTT	NA	TRBJ1-1	NA	TRBV5-5
CASSPGQGMGFYEQYF	TGTGCCAGCAGCCCCGGACAGGGAATGGGGTTTTACGAGCAGTACTTC	TRBD1	TRBJ2-7	many	TRBV12-3/TRBV12-4
CASSQGAGRLEQYF	TGCGCCAGCAGCCAAGGGGCGGGAAGGCTCGAGCAGTACTTC	NA	TRBJ2-7	NA	TRBV4-1
CSIGGGTSGDITADTQYF	TGCAGCATTGGAGGGGGGACTAGCGGGGATATAACTGCAGATACGCAGTATTTT	TRBD2	TRBJ2-3	NA	TRBV29-1
CASSSVWAGSTDTQYF	TGTGCCAGCAGCTCCGTTTGGGCCGGTAGCACAGATACGCAGTATTTT	NA	TRBJ2-3	NA	TRBV6-6
CSVDRQNLNTEAFF	TGCAGCGTTGATCGACAGAATTTGAACACTGAAGCTTTCTTT	NA	TRBJ1-1	NA	TRBV29-1
CASSLAPGADTQYF	TGTGCCAGCAGTTTAGCTCCAGGGGCAGATACGCAGTACTTT	NA	TRBJ2-3	NA	TRBV12-3/TRBV12-4
CASSRQGAGELFF	TGTGCCAGCAGTAGACAGGGCGCCGGGGAGCTGTTTTTT	TRBD1	TRBJ2-2	many	TRBV6-2/TRBV6-3
CASSTRSERAYEQYF	TGTGCCAGCAGCACGAGGTCGGAGCGGGCCTACGAGCAGTACTTC	NA	TRBJ2-7	NA	TRBV11-2
CASSQPTGIYYGYTF	TGTGCCAGCAGCCAGCCGACAGGGATTTACTATGGCTACACCTTC	TRBD1	TRBJ1-2	many	TRBV11-2
CASSSGWGGQDTQYF	TGTGCCAGCAGCTCGGGGTGGGGGGGGCAAGATACGCAGTATTTT	NA	TRBJ2-3	NA	TRBV11-2
CASLRRPNTEAFF	TGTGCCAGCCTCCGCAGGCCGAACACTGAAGCTTTCTTT	NA	TRBJ1-1	many	TRBV6-6
CAIRGLSGANVLTF	TGTGCCATCAGAGGTCTCTCTGGGGCCAACGTCCTGACTTTC	NA	TRBJ2-6	NA	TRBV10-3
CASSVATGRNEELFF	TGTGCTAGCAGCGTAGCAACGGGACGGAATGAAGAACTGTTTTTT	NA	TRBJ1-4	NA	TRBV11-2
CASSHPGLAALRKETQYF	TGTGCCAGCAGCCATCCGGGACTAGCGGCTTTGCGGAAAGAGACCCAGTACTTC	TRBD2	TRBJ2-5	NA	TRBV4-2
CASTGVSSTEAFF	TGTGCCAGCACCGGCGTGTCGAGCACTGAAGCTTTCTTT	NA	TRBJ1-1	NA	TRBV11-3
CASSLDRRRGEQFF	TGTGCCAGCAGCTTAGATCGACGGCGTGGTGAGCAGTTCTTC	NA	TRBJ2-1	NA	TRBV11-2
CASSRQPGLSIETQYF	TGCGCCAGCAGCCGACAACCGGGATTAAGTATTGAGACCCAGTACTTC	NA	TRBJ2-5	many	TRBV4-1
CASSYLGGRIGETQYF	TGTGCCAGCAGTTACTTGGGCGGGAGGATCGGCGAGACCCAGTACTTC	TRBD2	TRBJ2-5	few	TRBV6-2/TRBV6-3